This note documents a single T cell receptor beta chain sequence. The antigen is undetermined. Each donor had more than 2 ml of blood drawn. This entry is derived from a study of monozygotic twins with inflammatory bowel disease. The study's findings and limits: Healthy co-twins showed greater TCRbeta diversity (inverse Simpson) than IBD patients.

Per TCR library, roughly 3,600 ng of total RNA was used. cDNA for each sample came from eight separate reactions. TCRdb reworked the 5' RACE reads into one entry per CDR3 protein, no DNA. The sample's table shows more than 110,000 distinct CDR3 sequences. There are 16 residues in the CDR3. The germline CDR1 and CDR2 sequences are LNHDA and SQIVND (reference sequence). The source is a human donor with ulcerative colitis or Crohn's disease, or a healthy co-twin of an affected twin (not recorded which). The genes are TRBV19 and TRBJ1-5; TCRdb selects TRBD1, and the lack of DNA leaves this call unchecked. Sequenced input: blood. The chain's CDR3 is CASSISRRKQNQPQHF.